These 23 T cell receptor beta chains came from one sample sequenced in a study of tumor and adjacent non-tumor tissue in lung cancer. Three rounds of nested PCR, following a modified ARM-PCR protocol, produced the TCRbeta library. A single record per CDR3 protein comes from TCRdb applying MiXCR to the multiplex PCR reads. The table records about 100,000 distinct CDR3 sequences, 50% to 70% of them present only once. This sample's RNA came from whole unsorted tissue. Distant lung tissue was collected more than 3 cm away from the tumor edge. The specimen was distant non-tumor lung tissue. The receptors were sampled from a young man with non-small cell lung cancer.

This clonotype was counted at least ten times. This chain links TRBV20-1 with TRBJ2-5, with 8 bases fitting TRBD2. This CDR3 region has 15 residues. Germline CDR1 reads DFQATT; CDR2 reads SNEGSKA (reference sequence). V trimming: 3 bases; J trimming: 2 bases; junction bases outside the gene matches: 8. The DNA of the CDR3 is TGCAGTGCTAGTCCGACGGGGGGGAGGCAAGAGACCCAGTACTTC. This encodes CSASPTGGRQETQYF.

The table lists this clonotype with a count of one. Since the CDR3 does not end with the conserved phenylalanine or tryptophan, this likely comes from a read error. The chain carries TRBV29-1 and TRBJ2-5; D remains unclear. The CDR3 sequence is 14 residues long. Germline V gene sequence: CDR1 SQVTM, CDR2 ANQGSEA. V was trimmed by 3 bases and J by 5 bases, leaving 16 bases between them. DNA for the CDR3: TGCAGCGTTGATTGGCGGTGGGTAGGCGAGACCCAGTACTTG. Residues: CSVDWRWVGETQYL.

The chain has TRBV6-2 or TRBV6-3 and TRBJ1-5; perhaps TRBD1 as D (6 bases). This CDR3 region has 12 residues. V was cut by 8 bases and J by 8 bases, with 13 bases left in between. Germline V CDR1 and CDR2: MNHEY, SVGEGT. The chain's CDR3 is CASCSDSEPQHF. CDR3 nucleotide sequence: TGTGCCAGCTGTTCGGACAGTGAGCCCCAGCATTTT.

The rearrangement joins TRBV11-2 to TRBJ2-1, with D possibly being TRBD2 (5 bases). Trimming took off 8 bases at V and 7 bases at J, with 18 bases between the two ends. Germline V lookup: CDR1 SGHAT, CDR2 FQNNGV. This CDR3 spans 14 amino acids. The CDR3 loop reads CASGSAENRNEQFF. The DNA of the CDR3 is TGTGCCAGCGGCTCAGCGGAAAATAGGAATGAGCAGTTCTTC.

Note on this clonotype: The germline gene is not matched at one end of the junction; a read error may be the cause. The V gene is TRBV6-5, the J gene TRBJ2-4; a possible D gene is TRBD1 (5 bases). The CDR3 is 15 residues long. Per germline, CDR1 MNHEY and CDR2 SVGAGI. CDR3 bases: TGTGCCAGTAGTTCCCAGGGTACGGCCAAAAGCATTCAGTACTTC. This translates into CASSSQGTAKSIQYF.

This clonotype was observed a handful of times. V and J are TRBV11-2 and TRBJ2-7; TRBD1 is a possible D gene (6 bases). The CDR3 runs 14 residues. V shed 5 bases and J shed 5 bases, with 16 bases lying between them. Germline lookup yields CDR1 SGHAT and CDR2 FQNNGV. The CDR3 is CASSPPQGLHEQYF. CDR3 sequence (DNA): TGTGCCAGCAGCCCCCCGCAGGGGTTACACGAGCAGTACTTC.

A word on this clonotype: A read error may produce the germline difference seen at one junction end. The chain recombines TRBV11-2 with TRBJ2-7, with D perhaps assigned TRBD1 or TRBD2 (5 bases each). The length of the CDR3 is 14 residues. The germline CDR1 and CDR2 sequences are SGHAT and FQNNGV. The CDR3 DNA follows: TGTGTCAGCAGCTTAGCTTTCCGGGACCACGAGCAGTACTTC. This sequence encodes CVSSLAFRDHEQYF.

Regarding this clonotype: The junction differs from germline at one of its ends, possibly a read error. The J gene is TRBJ1-5, the V gene TRBV20-1, with TRBD1 matching over 10 bases. Germline V gives CDR1 DFQATT, CDR2 SNEGSKA (reference sequence). CDR3 size: 14 residues. In DNA, the CDR3 is TGCAATGCTTTAGGACAGGGGGACAATCAGCCCCGGCATTTT. It translates to CNALGQGDNQPRHF.

To note about this clonotype: Relative to the germline gene, one junction end is altered; a read error may explain this. The rearrangement uses TRBV20-1 and TRBJ2-1; TRBD2 is a possible D gene (6 bases). Germline CDR1 is DFQATT and CDR2 is SNEGSKA (reference sequence). The CDR3 spans 11 residues. CDR3 sequence: CSAGDFSEQLF. The CDR3, as DNA: TGCAGTGCGGGGGACTTCAGTGAGCAGCTCTTC.

Note on this clonotype: One junction end disagrees with the germline gene, perhaps due to a read error. The rearrangement uses TRBV6-2 or TRBV6-3 and TRBJ2-7; D possibly corresponds to TRBD1 (5 bases). The CDR3 is 12 amino acids. CDR1 is MNHEY and CDR2 is SVGEGT in the germline V gene. In nucleotides, the CDR3 is TGTGCCATCAGTTGGCAGGGCGACGAACAGTACTTC. Encoded protein: CAISWQGDEQYF.

As for this clonotype: Mismatch with germline at one junction end may stem from a read error. This rearrangement joins TRBV20-1 to TRBJ2-7; D is unclear. Germline-derived CDR1 and CDR2 are DFQATT and SNEGSKA (reference sequence). CDR3 length: 13 amino acids. CDR3 region: CSALGRTTYEQYF. The CDR3 bases are TGCAGTGCCCTGGGCAGGACGACCTACGAGCAATACTTC.

This clonotype has a count of ten or more. The genes are TRBV20-1 and TRBJ2-3; D call uncertain. CDR3 length equals 13 residues. Germline values: CDR1 DFQATT, CDR2 SNEGSKA (reference sequence). V shed 5 bases and J shed 0 bases, with 9 bases lying between them. CDR3 coding DNA: TGCAGTGCTGGCGGACCTAGCACAGATACGCAGTATTTT. Its protein is CSAGGPSTDTQYF.

On this clonotype: The CDR3 does not end in the conserved phenylalanine or tryptophan, so this is likely a read error. The rearrangement uses TRBV6-5 and TRBJ2-7, with TRBD1 as a possible D gene (6 bases). V was clipped by 9 bases and J by 7 bases, with 19 bases between them. This CDR3 has 13 amino acids. CDR1 is MNHEY, CDR2 SVGAGI, per germline. DNA for the CDR3: TGTGCCAGTCGGCAGGGGCCCGTGGGGGAGCAGTACATC. This codes for CASRQGPVGEQYI.

As to this clonotype: Given the absence of the conserved phenylalanine or tryptophan at the CDR3 end, a read error is likely. The chain carries TRBV7-3 and TRBJ2-5; D gene ambiguous. The germline gives CDR1 SGHTA, CDR2 FQGTGA. CDR3 size: 11 residues. V gave up 2 bases and J gave up 9 bases, with 7 bases separating them. The CDR3 nucleotides read TGTGCCAGCAGCTTAGGGAAGCCCCAGTACTCC. Residues: CASSLGKPQYS.

As for this clonotype: This may be a read error: a much more frequent sequence differs by one nucleotide. A read error is likely, as this CDR3 ends without the conserved phenylalanine or tryptophan. No DNA is shown, since the ends of the CDR3 on it are uncertain; the CDR3 is the one TCRdb lists. The V gene is TRBV11-2, the J gene TRBJ1-2. In germline, CDR1 is SGHAT, CDR2 FQNNGV. Including both end residues, the CDR3 is 13 amino acids long. This CDR3 is CASSLWKGRSNTL.

There are many counts of this clonotype. Here the CDR3 DNA reads TGCAGTTGCTTGGGGACAGATACGCAGTATTTT. It specifies CSCLGTDTQYF. The genes are TRBV20-1 and TRBJ2-3; no clear D. This CDR3 spans 11 amino acids. Trimming stripped 8 bases from V and 3 bases from J, with 9 bases between. The germline V gene has CDR1 DFQATT and CDR2 SNEGSKA (reference sequence).

About this clonotype: The CDR3 does not close with the conserved phenylalanine or tryptophan, likely indicating a read error. J is TRBJ2-2 and V is TRBV11-3, with D possibly TRBD2 on 7 matching bases. V was shortened by 5 bases and J by 8 bases, with 15 bases between the two germline ends. From germline, CDR1 is SGHNT and CDR2 YENEEA. CDR3 length: 14 residues. The CDR3, as DNA: TGTGCCAGCAGCCCGCGGGGGCGTACTGGGGAGCTGTTTTAT. Amino acids: CASSPRGRTGELFY.

Regarding this clonotype: The junction does not match germline at one end; this may be a read error. The chain combines TRBV11-2 with TRBJ2-7, with D perhaps matching TRBD2 (5 bases). Per the germline V gene, CDR1 is SGHAT and CDR2 is FQNNGV. This CDR3 is built from 12 residues. In DNA form, the CDR3 reads TGTGCCAGTAGCTTAGGACTCTACGAGCTGTACTTC. It codes for CASSLGLYELYF. Full variable domain (missing parts from reference TRBV11-2 and TRBJ2-7): EAGVAQSPRYKIIEKRQSVAFWCNPISGHATLYWYQQILGQGPKLLIQFQNNGVVDDSQLPKDRFSAERLKGVDSTLKIQPAKLEDSAVYLCASSLGLYELYFGPGTRLTVT.

This clonotype was detected ten times or more. The rearrangement links TRBV20-1 to TRBJ2-1; D is uncertain. The V gene lost 6 bases and the J gene lost 0 bases, with 12 bases spanning the gap. The CDR3 loop spans 14 amino acids. The germline CDR1 and CDR2 sequences are DFQATT and SNEGSKA (reference sequence). CDR3 sequence: CSAVVPYSYNEQFF. CDR3 bases: TGCAGTGCCGTCGTCCCATACTCCTACAATGAGCAGTTCTTC.

Remarks on this clonotype: Relative to the germline gene, one junction end is altered; a read error may explain this. The CDR3 sequence is CASSLWTGGGNEQFF. CDR3 in DNA: TGTGCCAGCAGCTTATGGACAGGGGGGGGGAATGAGCAGTTTTTC. The V and J genes are TRBV11-2 and TRBJ2-1, with TRBD1 identical over 10 bases. The germline gives CDR1 SGHAT, CDR2 FQNNGV. This CDR3 is 15 amino acids long.

The chain couples TRBV20-1 to TRBJ2-7, with D possibly TRBD1 on 5 matching bases. With 2 bases removed from V and 7 bases from J, the gap between germline ends came to 18 bases. The CDR3 extends over 14 amino acids. Germline CDR1 DFQATT, CDR2 SNEGSKA (reference sequence). CDR3: CSARSSWTRKEQYF. The CDR3 DNA is TGCAGTGCTAGATCGTCATGGACAAGGAAGGAGCAGTACTTC.

Remarks on this clonotype: A junction boundary mismatches the germline segment, possibly from a read error. The chain joins TRBV5-1 to TRBJ1-1; TRBD1 aligns across 7 bases. This CDR3 contains 14 residues. Per the germline V gene, CDR1 is SGHRS and CDR2 is YFSETQ. The CDR3 sequence: CTSSATGYVTEAFF. The CDR3 DNA is TGCACCAGCAGTGCGACAGGGTACGTCACTGAAGCTTTCTTT.

This clonotype was detected only a few times. It may be a read error: a sequence one base away is much more abundant. This rearrangement joins TRBV6-5 to TRBJ2-3; D gene uncertain. The CDR3 runs 17 residues. Germline V gives CDR1 MNHEY, CDR2 SVGAGI. The CDR3 loop reads CACSYSIGDSLADTQYF. CDR3 nucleotides: TGTGCCTGCAGTTACTCGATAGGCGACTCCCTTGCAGATACGCAGTATTTT.